This T cell receptor (beta chain) was recovered during a study of regulatory T cells in long-lasting Graves disease. Study-level background: The criterion for persistent Graves' disease was over 5 years of antithyroid drugs with positive TSH receptor antibodies.

A few counts support this clonotype. This CDR3 contains 18 residues. The germline V gene encodes CDR1 LNHDA and CDR2 SQIVND (reference sequence). The V and J ends lost 3 bases and 0 bases, in that order; junction bases with no gene match: 10. The time point is: persistent/refractory GD, antithyroid drugs over 5 years with positive TRAb. RNA from PBMCs was the source of the TCR library. Arm-PCR of CDR3 regions and iRepertoire HTBI primers were used to build TCR beta libraries. One entry per CDR3 protein results from TCRdb running MiXCR on the multiplex PCR reads. The sample includes 420,000 or so distinct CDR3 sequences, around 22% of them seen just once.

The chain employs TRBV19 and TRBJ1-5; 8 nucleotides line up with TRBD1. Sequencing was performed on peripheral blood mononuclear cells (PBMCs), taken when the disease was refractory, from a patient treated with antithyroid drugs. The TCR comes from a female donor with Graves disease. The CDR3 protein is CASSMPTGVTYSNQPQHF. CDR3 DNA: TGTGCCAGTAGTATGCCGACAGGGGTCACTTATAGCAATCAGCCCCAGCATTTT.